This T cell receptor (beta chain) appears in the sequencing data of a study of regulatory T cells in long-lasting Graves disease. Time point: persistent/refractory GD, antithyroid drugs over 5 years with positive TRAb. Following extraction of RNA from PBMCs, that RNA was used to make the TCR library. Into tubes containing EDTA, 8 to 9 milliliters of peripheral blood were drawn. There are 13 residues in the CDR3. The V gene lost 6 bases and the J gene lost 0 bases, with 8 bases spanning the gap. Through Arm-PCR of CDR3 regions and iRepertoire HTBI primers, TCR beta libraries were built. TCRdb redid the calling of the multiplex PCR reads with MiXCR, one entry per CDR3 protein. Here the sample spans hundreds of thousands of distinct CDR3 sequences, less than 25% being singletons. This clonotype was seen at least ten times. The antigen remains undetermined. Findings and limits, study-wide: Favoring TRBV28, TRBJ1-2 and TRBJ2-5 was a feature seen in persistent disease.

Sequences were derived from peripheral blood mononuclear cells (PBMCs), sampled when the disease was refractory, from a patient treated with antithyroid drugs. The chain recombines TRBV12-3 or TRBV12-4 with TRBJ1-2; unclear D gene. The source is a female donor with Graves disease. This chain's CDR3 is CASRLSTNYGYTF. DNA for the CDR3: TGTGCCAGCAGGTTGTCAACTAACTATGGCTACACCTTC.